This TCR beta chain came from a study of cytomegalovirus exposure and HLA in healthy donors (TCRdb year 2017). Some background on the complete study: According to a later analysis, the roughly 130 validation repertoires were produced on the same platform as the roughly 600 repertoires of the first cohort. The study aimed to test whether signatures of past pathogen exposure could be identified by cataloging public T cell receptors. To predict cytomegalovirus infection status, the study combined high-throughput TCR immunosequencing, statistical association of individual TCRs with disease status, and machine learning. A separate validation cohort of over 95 different subjects was used in addition to the approximately 700-subject first cohort.

The donors belonged to the validation cohort of over a hundred subjects, which was separate from the approximately 700-subject first cohort. General findings and caveats noted by the study authors: In vitro tests confirmed that three of the cytomegalovirus-associated TCR beta chains recognize cytomegalovirus antigens. While some public TCRs were present in many individuals, most TCR sequences turned up only very rarely across donors. Cytomegalovirus status was reported to be diagnosed by the classifier with high specificity and sensitivity in both the original and validation cohorts. The study listed approximately 150 TCR beta chains as associated with cytomegalovirus. Of the cluster scores, roughly 95% were above 0 in a later analysis, which found that TCRs clustered in the first cohort also tended to co-occur in the 95 to 150 validation repertoires. According to the authors, the approach could potentially be generalized to other disease states and immunological phenotypes. All 120 or so repertoires were used to score co-occurrence in the validation cohort in a later analysis, because that analysis had no HLA typing for the cohort.

Deletion took 5 bases off V and 8 bases off J, with a span of 9 bases between the germline ends. Looking up the germline V gene (reference sequence) yields CDR1 LNHDA and CDR2 SQIVND. From the cysteine through the phenylalanine, the CDR3 covers 11 amino acids. Of the read, only the CDR3 DNA is kept; its 33 bases are in frame from base 1. The library was generated by the immunoSEQ multiplex PCR assay. For the original study's pipeline: A statistical classification framework was built for diagnosing cytomegalovirus status from the catalog of TCR beta chain sequences. TCRdb obtained this table from immuneACCESS and retained in-frame rearrangements with V and J assigned. These tables miss some clones; where compared with another copy, unresolved V genes account for less than half of the shortfall, and the remainder is unexplained. The DNA was the basis for D and trimming; V, J and clone size are from that table. The sample table lists roughly 65,000 clones, almost 95% of them with a count of one. The top ten constitute roughly 5% of the sample.

Worth noting for this clone: Its antigen has not been determined. Per-base quality was not reported, and no clone a single base away is much larger than it.

The receptor was isolated from a man younger than 35 in good health and CMV-seropositive. Sequencing used PBMCs. The chain joins TRBV19 to TRBJ1-2; a tentative D call is TRBD1 (5 bases match). The CDR3 region has the sequence CASSSRAGYTF. In nucleotide form, the sequence is TGTGCCAGTAGTTCCAGGGCGGGCTACACCTTC.